This T cell receptor (beta chain) was profiled in a study of blood T cell repertoires in COVID-19 (dated by TCRdb to about 2020). About the study as a whole: The collaborator samples originated in the United States, Italy and Spain and spanned the acute and convalescent phases of COVID-19. A freely available public database, intended as a resource for researchers studying the immune response to SARS-CoV-2, is where the repertoires were released. Deeply sampled blood TCRbeta repertoires from subjects exposed to, actively infected with, or recovered from COVID-19 were included in the dataset. The prospective study material was composed of cDNA or gDNA derived from T cells, B-cell-depleted T cells, or PBMCs. Samples were obtained from the ongoing ImmuneRACE study (first 160 participants) and from about 1,300 subjects provided by 6 global collaborators. Where available, HLA class I and class II types were taken from metadata supplied by the sample provider and were not determined by assay-based typing. Nearly every sample came with metadata listing a de-identified subject ID, COVID-19 status, age in years and sex. Paper-wide results and their limitations: Clinical and demographic metadata were provided uncurated, with the amount varying by source and participant.

Enrolling through a virtual design, the prospective study's participants ranged in age from about 18 to 89 years and lived across some 22 United States geographic areas. To assign participants to cohorts, the prospective study relied on clinical history that participants themselves reported in a screening survey and a study questionnaire. ImmuneRACE Cohort 3 recovered participants were defined by two consecutive negative NP/OP PCR tests, healthcare professional clearance, or symptom resolution. Mobile phlebotomists in the prospective study collected whole blood, serum and a nasopharyngeal or oropharyngeal swab from every participant. Over a roughly 2-month period, participants in the prospective study had the option of providing additional blood draws and questionnaires. Before DNA extraction, prospective study blood samples were shipped either frozen or at room temperature. To note about this clone: Its antigen specificity is not known. No qualities accompany the bases; no much larger clone lies one base away.

The immunoSEQ Assay, a bias-controlled multiplex PCR, was used to amplify TCRbeta CDR3 regions from genomic DNA. The authors processed their data as follows. The number of nucleated cells in each sample was estimated from the amplification of reference gene primers within the assay. Sequence reads were collapsed and filtered to measure the absolute abundance of every unique TCRbeta CDR3 rearrangement. Productive Simpson clonality was computed per sample as the square root of Simpson's diversity index over productive rearrangements. This immuneACCESS table, as held by TCRdb, lists in-frame sequences with V and J called but not all clones. Of the missing ones, under half trace to an unresolved V gene in checked studies; the others have no known cause. V and J calls plus clone size are reproduced from that table; the DNA served to infer D and trimming. The sample records hundreds of thousands of clones, over 75% of which are singletons. Jointly, the top ten make up about 9.5% of the sample.

Specimen: PBMCs or T cells enriched from blood (not recorded which). The sequence derives from a middle-aged woman who had recovered from COVID-19.

This receptor carries the CDR3 CAWSVPGRLPTYGYTF. The sequence in DNA is TGTGCCTGGAGTGTCCCCGGCAGACTGCCCACCTATGGCTACACCTTC. This chain is built from TRBV30 and TRBJ1-2, with the D gene uncertain. The CDR1 and CDR2 encoded by the germline V gene (reference sequence) are GTSNPN and SVGIG. The CDR3 sequence holds 16 residues, the cysteine and phenylalanine included. The CDR3 DNA has 48 bases and is translated from base 1. A distance of 18 bases separates the germline ends of V and J, which lose 0 bases and 4 bases respectively.